The clone carrying this TCR beta chain was detected only once. This sample was included in a study of CD8 T cells in Susac syndrome. RNA in amounts of roughly 0.5 to 1 ug was reverse transcribed with random hexamers. The CDR3 of TCR beta was amplified by immunoSEQ multiplex PCR across 54 Vbeta and 13 Jbeta. MiXCR, run by TCRdb on the immunoSEQ multiplex PCR reads, gives a single entry per CDR3 protein. The profile covers around 130,000 distinct CDR3 sequences, with under 95% appearing a single time and around 0.24% taken by the ten largest. Germline CDR1 reads LGHNA; CDR2 reads YNFKEQ. The CDR3 has 16 amino acids. The V and J ends lost 1 base and 9 bases respectively, with 19 bases between them. The T cells that were sequenced for TCR beta were CD8+ and CD4+ cells from blood. Stable or active relapsing-remitting multiple sclerosis, untreated and meeting revised McDonald criteria, defined the controls. TEMRA cells underwent FACS enrichment and CD8+ and CD4+ T cells underwent negative isolation.

Sequencing was done on a sample of CD8+ T cells from PBMCs. The sequence was obtained from a human donor with multiple sclerosis. This chain uses TRBV4-2 with TRBJ2-1; TRBD2 is a possible D gene (6 bases). The CDR3 sequence: CASSQVMSGGIGEQFF. The CDR3 bases are TGTGCCAGCAGCCAAGTAATGAGTGGCGGGATAGGTGAGCAGTTCTTC.